The T cell receptor beta chain described here comes from a study of T cell responses to AZD1222 COVID-19 vaccine. General observations from the study: Per reports, nearly half of all spike-specific TCRs target regions that are unmutated in variants.

Using immunoSEQ multiplex PCR, the repertoire was profiled, and TCRdb retains in-frame clones only, with some absent. The sample consists of 98,000 or so clones, about nine tenths of them appearing once. The CDR3 spans 13 residues. Germline V gene sequence: CDR1 LNHDA, CDR2 SQIVND (reference sequence). The V segment lost 7 bases and the J segment 1 base; nucleotides outside the gene matches: 2. In regard to this clone: Its antigen is unidentified.

Source: peripheral blood, taken 28 days after the second dose of the MenACWY control vaccine. J is TRBJ1-1 and V is TRBV19; 8 nucleotides match TRBD1. The sequence was collected from an adult who received the MenACWY meningococcal vaccine as a control. CDR3 nucleotide sequence: TGTGCCAGTACAACAGGGGGGAACACTGAAGCTTTCTTT. Translated, it gives CASTTGGNTEAFF.